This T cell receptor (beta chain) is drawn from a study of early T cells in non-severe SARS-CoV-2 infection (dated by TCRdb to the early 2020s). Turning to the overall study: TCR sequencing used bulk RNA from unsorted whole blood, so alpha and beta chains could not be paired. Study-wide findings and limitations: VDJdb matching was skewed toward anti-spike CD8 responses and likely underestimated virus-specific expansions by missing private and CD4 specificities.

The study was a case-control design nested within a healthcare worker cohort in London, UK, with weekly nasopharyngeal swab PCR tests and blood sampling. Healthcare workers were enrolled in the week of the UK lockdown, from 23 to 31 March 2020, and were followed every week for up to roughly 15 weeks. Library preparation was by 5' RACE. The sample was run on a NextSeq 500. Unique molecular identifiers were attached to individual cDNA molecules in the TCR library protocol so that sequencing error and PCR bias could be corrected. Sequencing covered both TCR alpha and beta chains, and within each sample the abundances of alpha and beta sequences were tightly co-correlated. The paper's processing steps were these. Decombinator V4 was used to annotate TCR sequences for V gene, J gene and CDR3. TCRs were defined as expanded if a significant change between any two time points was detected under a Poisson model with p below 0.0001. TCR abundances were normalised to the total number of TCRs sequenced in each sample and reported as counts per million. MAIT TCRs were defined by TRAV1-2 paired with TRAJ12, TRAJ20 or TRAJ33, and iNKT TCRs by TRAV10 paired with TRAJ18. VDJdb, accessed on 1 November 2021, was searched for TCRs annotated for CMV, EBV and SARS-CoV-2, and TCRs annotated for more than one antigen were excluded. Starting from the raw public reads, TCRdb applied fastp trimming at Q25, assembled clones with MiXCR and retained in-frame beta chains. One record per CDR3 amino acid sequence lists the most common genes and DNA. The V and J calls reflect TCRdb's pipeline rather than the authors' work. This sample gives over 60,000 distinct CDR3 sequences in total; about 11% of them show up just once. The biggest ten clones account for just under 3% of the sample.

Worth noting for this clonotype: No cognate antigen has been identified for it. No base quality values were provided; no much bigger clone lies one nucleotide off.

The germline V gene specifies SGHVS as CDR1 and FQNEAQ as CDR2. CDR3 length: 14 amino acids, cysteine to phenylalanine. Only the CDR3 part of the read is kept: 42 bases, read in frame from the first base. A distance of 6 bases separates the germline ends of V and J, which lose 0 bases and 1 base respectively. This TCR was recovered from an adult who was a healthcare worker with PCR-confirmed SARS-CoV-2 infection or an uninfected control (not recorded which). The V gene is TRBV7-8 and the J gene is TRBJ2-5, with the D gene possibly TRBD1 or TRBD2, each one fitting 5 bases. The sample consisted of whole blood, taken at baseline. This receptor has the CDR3 CASSLAGTQETQYF. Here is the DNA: TGTGCCAGCAGCTTAGCCGGGACCCAAGAGACCCAGTACTTC.